A selection of T cell receptor beta chains follows, all from one sample in a study of T cells in Graves' hyperthyroidism and ophthalmopathy. TCRdb analysed the multiplex PCR reads with MiXCR anew, one entry per CDR3 protein. Of 470,000 or so distinct CDR3 sequences listed, around 20% are singletons. The sequencing sample was made of blood. These receptors originate from a man between 18 and 35 years old with Graves' hyperthyroidism. Both conserved end residues are trimmed from each CDR3. Fields, in order: V gene, J gene, CDR3 protein.

>TRBV13|TRBJ2-5
ASSPRTGLKTQY
>TRBV29-1|TRBJ1-2
SVEGGRRYGYT
>TRBV7-2|TRBJ1-1
ASSLSAGMNTEAF
>TRBV28|TRBJ1-1
ASSPQQQNTEAF
>TRBV6-9|TRBJ2-4
ASSYLRNDIQY
>TRBV11-2|TRBJ1-1
ACKLQGYTEAF
>TRBV6-1|TRBJ2-7
ASSEWGQGSSYEQY
>TRBV5-1|TRBJ1-1
ASGQGANTEAF
>TRBV10-2|TRBJ2-2
ASSVTGQNTGELF
>TRBV20-1|TRBJ2-7
SARDPGLSYEQY
>TRBV27|TRBJ2-5
ASSTERGETQY
>TRBV6-2/TRBV6-3|TRBJ2-5
ASSSYQLETQY
>TRBV4-1|TRBJ1-2
ASSQAKTEPGESYT
>TRBV5-6|TRBJ1-2
ASSGPGQSYGYT
>TRBV20-1|TRBJ1-2
SARLGGYGYA
>TRBV20-1|TRBJ1-1
SARDSRTGGTEAF
>TRBV11-1|TRBJ1-2
ASSLEGNGYA
>TRBV27|TRBJ1-2
ASSPNRGGGYT
>TRBV20-1|TRBJ2-5
SASRTGGADETQY
>TRBV27|TRBJ1-1
ASRPVPGTEAF
>TRBV6-2/TRBV6-3|TRBJ1-1
ASSSGIAVNTEAF
>TRBV28|TRBJ2-7
ASSPPAGVGYEQY
>TRBV5-1|TRBJ1-6
ASSRGQGAFNSPLH
>TRBV12-3/TRBV12-4|TRBJ2-7
ASSLASGVFYEQY
>TRBV11-2|TRBJ2-7
ASSPDRTHSYEQY
>TRBV29-1|TRBJ2-5
SGGEETQY
>TRBV28|TRBJ1-5
ASSTQGKPQH
>TRBV7-2|TRBJ2-7
ASSSLAGGTYEQY
>TRBV6-6|TRBJ2-7
ASSYSRTGRYEQY
>TRBV15|TRBJ2-5
ATSNGGRGVIETQY
>TRBV10-3|TRBJ2-6
AISERKQGGGSGANVLT
>TRBV29-1|TRBJ2-5
SVEGGGKETQY
>TRBV16|TRBJ2-7
ASSQSLASSYEQY
>TRBV20-1|TRBJ2-7
SYTADDTGQY
>TRBV6-5|TRBJ2-7
ASSYSREQY
>TRBV12-3/TRBV12-4|TRBJ1-5
ASSFWEGPPKGNQPQH
>TRBV20-1|TRBJ2-5
SARGGEISPKETQY
>TRBV12-3/TRBV12-4|TRBJ2-5
ASSLETGQETQY
>TRBV5-1|TRBJ2-7
ASSSQDNEQY
>TRBV12-5|TRBJ1-2
ASGLLVQGHGYT
>TRBV6-5|TRBJ1-1
ASSYGSNTEAF
>TRBV20-1|TRBJ2-2
SARDAFAGELF
>TRBV29-1|TRBJ1-1
SAGTGKGTEAF
>TRBV2|TRBJ1-5
ASTVQSRQPQH
>TRBV30|TRBJ2-7
AWSGKVLYEQY
>TRBV11-2|TRBJ2-7
ASRSLGRGKSYEQY
>TRBV7-2|TRBJ2-7
ASSLAGQVEFVEQY
>TRBV28|TRBJ1-3
ASSFRGYSGNTIY
>TRBV28|TRBJ1-1
ASSAWATEAF
>TRBV2|TRBJ1-6
ASSSPPTGYNSPLH
>TRBV6-1|TRBJ1-1
ASSPRWQRNTEAF
>TRBV19|TRBJ1-2
ASSIDPRARGGYT
>TRBV28|TRBJ1-5
ASSTLTGGKQPQH